These T cell receptor beta chains were read from a single sample in a study of shared clonotypes between healthy human individuals. Produced via immunoSEQ multiplex PCR; TCRdb's table is partial and in-frame only. The data show approximately 1.5 million clones, around 98.5% seen once. Specimen: naive CD4+ T cells sorted from blood. Every receptor here comes from a man younger than 40 in good health. The CDR3 runs from the conserved cysteine through the conserved F or W. D genes are given only for firm matches. Size is omitted from some rows. Given values are once, few, many or a class for expanded clones.

j_gene	len	abundance	d_gene	v_gene	CDR3aa	CDR3nt
TRBJ1-3	16	-	-	TRBV4-3	CASSQAAVVGGNTIYF	TGCGCCAGCAGCCAAGCCGCGGTCGTAGGAGGAAACACCATATATTTT
TRBJ1-1	11	-	-	TRBV7-9	CASQWNTEAFF	TGTGCCAGCCAATGGAACACTGAAGCTTTCTTT
TRBJ2-7	17	-	-	TRBV9	CASSVDPHGRGGYEQYF	TGTGCCAGCAGCGTAGACCCCCACGGCAGGGGCGGCTACGAGCAGTACTTC
TRBJ2-7	15	-	TRBD1	TRBV28	CASSLAPRGRNEQYF	TGTGCCAGCAGTTTAGCCCCCAGGGGGCGAAACGAGCAGTACTTC
TRBJ2-3	17	-	-	TRBV18	CASSPLSGQPSTDTQYF	TGTGCCAGCTCACCACTGAGCGGGCAGCCTAGCACAGATACGCAGTATTTT
TRBJ1-2	13	-	TRBD1	TRBV5-5	CASSLRQGVSDTF	TGTGCCAGCAGCTTGAGACAGGGGGTCTCGGACACCTTC
TRBJ1-2	16	-	TRBD1	TRBV5-6	CASSLWDRTLSYGYTF	TGTGCCAGCAGCTTGTGGGACAGGACTCTCTCCTATGGCTACACCTTC
TRBJ2-7	11	-	-	TRBV20-1	CSATWDSQQYF	TGCAGTGCCACCTGGGATTCCCAGCAGTACTTC
TRBJ2-5	13	-	-	TRBV19	CASSRGRWETQYF	TGTGCCAGTAGCAGGGGGAGGTGGGAGACCCAGTACTTC
TRBJ2-5	14	-	-	TRBV6-1	CASLLTGRRETQYF	TGTGCCAGCTTGTTGACAGGGAGGAGAGAGACCCAGTACTTC
TRBJ2-1	13	-	-	TRBV11-3	CASSLGRYYEQFF	TGTGCCAGCAGCCTAGGGAGATATTATGAGCAGTTCTTC
TRBJ1-4	13	-	-	TRBV10-3	CGTRKATNEKLFF	TGTGGGACGAGGAAGGCGACTAATGAAAAACTGTTTTTT
TRBJ2-1	15	-	TRBD2	TRBV18	CASSPEAGSYNEQFF	TGTGCCAGCTCACCAGAAGCGGGATCCTACAATGAGCAGTTCTTC
TRBJ1-2	13	-	-	TRBV25-1	CASSDRGRYGYTF	TGTGCCAGCAGTGACAGGGGCCGGTATGGCTACACCTTC
TRBJ2-5	16	-	TRBD1	TRBV5-4	CASSLAGARGQETQYF	TGTGCCAGCAGCTTGGCCGGGGCCAGGGGGCAAGAGACCCAGTACTTC
TRBJ2-1	14	-	-	TRBV9	CASTPGRGYNEQFF	TGTGCCAGCACCCCAGGAAGAGGGTACAATGAGCAGTTCTTC
TRBJ2-1	14	-	TRBD2	TRBV28	CASSNSGTYNEQFF	TGTGCCAGCAGTAATAGCGGGACCTACAATGAGCAGTTCTTC
TRBJ1-2	17	-	TRBD1	TRBV5-1	CASSPWDRGPVNYGYTF	TGCGCCAGCAGCCCATGGGACAGGGGGCCGGTAAACTATGGCTACACCTTC
TRBJ2-3	15	-	-	TRBV21-1	CASSKALPDTDTQYF	TGTGCCAGCAGCAAAGCGCTCCCGGATACGGATACGCAGTATTTT
TRBJ1-2	14	once	-	TRBV5-8	CASSSRPGLRGYTF	TGTGCCAGCAGCTCACGACCAGGGCTTCGGGGCTACACCTTC
TRBJ2-7	12	-	-	TRBV7-8	CASSPRDYEQYF	TGTGCCAGCAGCCCCCGAGACTACGAGCAGTACTTC
TRBJ1-2	13	-	-	TRBV11-3	CASRPPGSDGYTF	TGTGCCAGCAGACCCCCGGGAAGCGATGGCTACACCTTC
TRBJ1-2	15	-	-	TRBV6-6	CASSYQLQGGGGYTF	TGTGCCAGCAGTTACCAACTACAGGGAGGCGGGGGCTACACCTTC
TRBJ2-1	13	-	-	TRBV6-5	CASRRVDYNEQFF	TGTGCCAGCAGGCGGGTTGACTACAATGAGCAGTTCTTC
TRBJ1-5	15	-	-	TRBV10-3	CAISDRTRGLKPQHF	TGTGCCATCAGTGACAGAACGAGAGGGCTGAAGCCCCAGCATTTT
TRBJ2-4	16	-	TRBD1	TRBV5-4	CASSWGQGLTKNIQYF	TGTGCCAGCAGCTGGGGACAGGGGTTGACCAAAAACATTCAGTACTTC
TRBJ2-1	17	once	-	TRBV14	CASSPTRGLGRGNEQFF	TGTGCCAGCAGCCCAACCCGGGGCCTCGGACGGGGCAATGAGCAGTTCTTC
TRBJ2-1	13	-	TRBD2	TRBV28	CAINPSGLNEQFF	TGTGCCATTAACCCTAGCGGGCTCAATGAGCAGTTCTTC
TRBJ1-2	16	-	TRBD1	TRBV7-9	CASSLALTGGTYGYTF	TGTGCCAGCAGCTTAGCGCTGACAGGGGGGACATATGGCTACACCTTC
TRBJ1-4	17	-	-	TRBV15	CATSRVGPPRSNEKLFF	TGTGCCACCAGCAGAGTTGGCCCTCCCCGGTCTAATGAAAAACTGTTTTTT
TRBJ2-3	14	-	-	TRBV6-1	CASSEGRPTDTQYF	TGTGCCAGCAGTGAGGGGCGTCCCACAGATACGCAGTATTTT
TRBJ1-5	13	-	-	TRBV2	CASRTYSNQPQHF	TGTGCCAGCAGAACGTATAGCAATCAGCCCCAGCATTTT
TRBJ1-2	16	-	-	TRBV2	CASSDFSAPASEGYTF	TGTGCCAGCAGTGATTTTTCGGCGCCGGCCTCGGAAGGCTACACCTTC
TRBJ2-7	15	-	-	TRBV4-3	CASSPGFELRYEQYF	TGCGCCAGCAGCCCGGGATTCGAACTCCGCTACGAGCAGTACTTC
TRBJ1-5	14	-	-	TRBV19	CASKNGQGNQPQHF	TGTGCCAGTAAAAACGGGCAGGGAAATCAGCCCCAGCATTTT
TRBJ2-7	12	-	-	TRBV11-2	CASSLGAYEQYF	TGTGCCAGCAGCTTAGGGGCCTACGAGCAGTACTTC
TRBJ2-2	16	-	-	TRBV18	CASSPPLAHIRGELFF	TGTGCCAGCTCACCACCGTTGGCTCACATCCGCGGGGAGCTGTTTTTT
TRBJ2-3	11	-	-	TRBV29-1	CSVGRGDTQYF	TGCAGCGTTGGTAGGGGAGATACGCAGTATTTT
TRBJ2-7	11	-	-	TRBV20-1	CSAPITYEQYF	TGCAGTGCTCCCATTACCTACGAGCAGTACTTC
TRBJ2-5	16	-	TRBD1	TRBV28	CASSSPTGRAQETQYF	TGTGCCAGCAGTTCCCCGACAGGGCGGGCCCAAGAGACCCAGTACTTC
TRBJ1-5	14	-	-	TRBV18	CASSLNRDDQPQHF	TGTGCCAGCTCACTTAACAGGGATGATCAGCCCCAGCATTTT